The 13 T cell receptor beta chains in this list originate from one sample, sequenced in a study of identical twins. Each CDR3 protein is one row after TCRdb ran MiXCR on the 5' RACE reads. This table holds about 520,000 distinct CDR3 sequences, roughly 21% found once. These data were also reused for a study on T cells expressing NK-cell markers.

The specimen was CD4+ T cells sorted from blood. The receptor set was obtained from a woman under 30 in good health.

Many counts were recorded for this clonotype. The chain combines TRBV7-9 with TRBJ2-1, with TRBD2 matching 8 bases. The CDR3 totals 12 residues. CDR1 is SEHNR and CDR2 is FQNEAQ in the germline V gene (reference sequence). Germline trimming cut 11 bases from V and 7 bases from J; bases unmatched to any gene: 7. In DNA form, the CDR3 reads TGTGCCTCACGGGGGGGCTCGAATGAGCAGTTCTTC. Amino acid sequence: CASRGGSNEQFF.

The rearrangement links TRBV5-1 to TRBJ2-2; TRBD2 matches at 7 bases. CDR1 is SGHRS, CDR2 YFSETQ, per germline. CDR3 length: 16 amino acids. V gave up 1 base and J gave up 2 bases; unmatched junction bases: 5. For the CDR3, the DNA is TGCGCCAGCAGCTTGTTAGGCGGGAGCAACACCGGGGAGCTGTTTTTT. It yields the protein CASSLLGGSNTGELFF.

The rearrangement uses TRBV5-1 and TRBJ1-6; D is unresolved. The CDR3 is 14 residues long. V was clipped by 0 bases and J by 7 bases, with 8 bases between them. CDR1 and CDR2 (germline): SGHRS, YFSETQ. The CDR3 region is CASSLVNQNSPLHF. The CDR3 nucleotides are TGCGCCAGCAGCTTGGTTAATCAGAATTCACCCCTCCACTTT.

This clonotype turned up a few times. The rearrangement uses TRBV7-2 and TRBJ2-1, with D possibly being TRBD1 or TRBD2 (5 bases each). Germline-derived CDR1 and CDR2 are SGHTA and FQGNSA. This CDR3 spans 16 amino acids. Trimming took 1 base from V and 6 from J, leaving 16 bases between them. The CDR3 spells CASSLVGQGGSNEQFF. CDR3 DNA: TGTGCCAGCAGCTTAGTAGGGCAGGGTGGGAGCAATGAGCAGTTCTTC.

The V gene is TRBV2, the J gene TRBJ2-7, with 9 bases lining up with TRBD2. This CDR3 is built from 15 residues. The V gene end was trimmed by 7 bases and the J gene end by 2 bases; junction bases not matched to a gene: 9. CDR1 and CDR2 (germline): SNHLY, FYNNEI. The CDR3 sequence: CASIMSRGRAYEQYF. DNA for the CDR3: TGTGCCAGCATTATGTCGCGCGGGAGGGCCTACGAGCAGTACTTC.

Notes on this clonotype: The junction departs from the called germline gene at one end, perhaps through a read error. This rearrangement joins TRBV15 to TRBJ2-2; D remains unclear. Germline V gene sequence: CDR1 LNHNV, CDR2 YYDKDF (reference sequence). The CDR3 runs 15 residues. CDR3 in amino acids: CGTSREDLSTGELFF. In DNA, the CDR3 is TGTGGCACCAGCAGAGAGGATCTGAGCACCGGGGAGCTGTTTTTT.

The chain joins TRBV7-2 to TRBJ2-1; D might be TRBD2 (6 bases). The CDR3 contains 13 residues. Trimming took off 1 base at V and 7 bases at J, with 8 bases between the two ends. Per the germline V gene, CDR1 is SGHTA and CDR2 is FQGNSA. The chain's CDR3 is CASSLVAGNEQFF. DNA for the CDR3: TGTGCCAGCAGCTTAGTGGCGGGGAATGAGCAGTTCTTC.

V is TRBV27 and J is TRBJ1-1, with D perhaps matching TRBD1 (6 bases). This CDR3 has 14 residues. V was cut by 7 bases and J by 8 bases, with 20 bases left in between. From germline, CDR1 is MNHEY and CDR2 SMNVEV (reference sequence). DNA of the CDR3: TGTGCCAGCAATTCTTTAGGGGGGCGGAACGAAGCTTTCTTT. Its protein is CASNSLGGRNEAFF.

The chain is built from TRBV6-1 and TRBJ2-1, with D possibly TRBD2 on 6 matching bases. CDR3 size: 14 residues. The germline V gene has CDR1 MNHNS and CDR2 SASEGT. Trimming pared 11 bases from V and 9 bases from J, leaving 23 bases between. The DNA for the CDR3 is TGTGCCTCCAACGTGGGTAGTTGGCGGGGTGAGCAGTTCTTC. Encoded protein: CASNVGSWRGEQFF.

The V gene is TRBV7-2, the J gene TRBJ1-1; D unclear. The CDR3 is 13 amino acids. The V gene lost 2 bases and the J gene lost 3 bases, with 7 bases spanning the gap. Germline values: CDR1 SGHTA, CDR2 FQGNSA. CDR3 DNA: TGTGCCAGCAGCTTAATCAGACACACTGAAGCTTTCTTT. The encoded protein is CASSLIRHTEAFF.

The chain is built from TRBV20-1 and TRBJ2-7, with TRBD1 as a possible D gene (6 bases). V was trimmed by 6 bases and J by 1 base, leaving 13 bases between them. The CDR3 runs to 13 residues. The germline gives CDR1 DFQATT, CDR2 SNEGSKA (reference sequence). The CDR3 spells CSAHRDKSYEQYF. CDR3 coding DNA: TGCAGTGCCCACCGGGACAAGTCCTACGAGCAGTACTTC.

The CDR3 here is CSALFNEQFF. As DNA, the CDR3 is TGCAGTGCCCTCTTCAATGAGCAGTTCTTC. The chain links TRBV20-1 to TRBJ2-1, with unresolved D. The V gene's germline CDR1 is DFQATT and CDR2 SNEGSKA (reference sequence). V lost 6 bases, J lost 6 bases, and 6 bases lay in between. The CDR3 consists of 10 residues.

The chain's CDR3 is CASSVDPEETQYF. CDR3 coding DNA: TGTGCCAGCAGCGTGGACCCTGAAGAGACCCAGTACTTC. This chain uses TRBV9 with TRBJ2-5, with D uncertain. Germline values: CDR1 SGDLS, CDR2 YYNGEE. This CDR3 contains 13 residues. Between the trimmed V and J ends, which lost 2 bases and 3 bases, there was a span of 8 bases. Supplemented by reference TRBV9 and TRBJ2-5, the full variable domain reads DSGVTQTPKHLITATGQRVTLRCSPRSGDLSVYWYQQSLDQGLQFLIQYYNGEERAKGNILERFSAQQFPDLHSELNLSSLELGDSALYFCASSVDPEETQYFGPGTRLLVL.